A few counts support the clone carrying this T cell receptor (beta chain). The antigen remains unidentified. The repertoire was sequenced with immunoSEQ multiplex PCR; TCRdb's copy has only in-frame clones and lacks some. This sample carries just over 150,000 clones, around nine tenths of them seen once, and the ten largest clones take 1.5% to 2%. The data stem from a study of T cell responses to AZD1222 COVID-19 vaccine. The V and J ends lost 2 bases and 6 bases respectively, with 13 bases between them. The CDR3 sequence is 15 residues long. Germline V gene lookup returns CDR1 ENHRY and CDR2 SYGVKD. Whole-study findings and limits: Across spike, vaccine-associated CD4 TCRs were found, dominant at 160-218 and 743-854. Mostly white British, mostly female donors; authors suggested clonal diversity may be underestimated. The reported proportion of spike-specific TCRs targeting unmutated variant regions was nearly half.

The V and J genes are TRBV10-3 and TRBJ2-2, with D possibly matching TRBD1 (6 bases). The TCR sequence derives from an adult in good health. The sequences come from peripheral blood, collected on day 0 of AZD1222 vaccination. For the CDR3, the DNA is TGTGCCATCAGTGAGAATGCAGGGGTGGCCGGGGAGCTGTTTTTT. It codes for CAISENAGVAGELFF.